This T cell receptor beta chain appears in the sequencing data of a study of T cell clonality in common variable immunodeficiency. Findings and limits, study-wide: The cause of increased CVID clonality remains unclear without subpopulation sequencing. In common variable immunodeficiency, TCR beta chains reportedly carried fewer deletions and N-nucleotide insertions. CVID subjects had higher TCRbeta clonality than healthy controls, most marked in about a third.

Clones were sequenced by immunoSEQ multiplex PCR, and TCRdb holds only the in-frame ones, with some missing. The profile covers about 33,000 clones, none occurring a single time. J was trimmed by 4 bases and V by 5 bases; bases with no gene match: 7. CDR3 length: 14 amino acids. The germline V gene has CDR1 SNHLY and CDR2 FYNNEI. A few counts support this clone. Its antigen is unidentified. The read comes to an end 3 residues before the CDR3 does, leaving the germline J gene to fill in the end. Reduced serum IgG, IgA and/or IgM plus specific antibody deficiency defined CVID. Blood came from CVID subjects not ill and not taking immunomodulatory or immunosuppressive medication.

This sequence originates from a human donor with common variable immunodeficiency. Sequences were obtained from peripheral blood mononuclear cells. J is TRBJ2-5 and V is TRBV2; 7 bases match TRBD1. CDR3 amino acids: CASSRDSAGETQYF. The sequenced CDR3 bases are TGTGCCAGCAGTCGGGACAGCGCGGGAGAGACC. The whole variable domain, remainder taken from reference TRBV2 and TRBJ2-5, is EPEVTQTPSHQVTQMGQEVILRCVPISNHLYFYWYRQILGQKVEFLVSFYNNEISEKSEIFDDQFSVERPDGSNFTLKIRSTKLEDSAMYFCASSRDSAGETQYFGPGTRLLVL.